This T cell receptor beta chain emerged from a study of shared clonotypes between healthy human individuals. Study details: CD8 memory received one plate per donor, CD8 naive two, CD4 memory three and CD4 naive three.

Genomic DNA (from each subset) was split evenly across several immunoSEQ plates. In the original processing: In the immunoSEQ data, sequences were junction-only and lacked quality scores, so filtering differed. Sequencing used immunoSEQ multiplex PCR; TCRdb keeps in-frame clones, though not all of them. The V and J calls and clone size come from that table; D and trimming were worked out from the DNA. This table holds hundreds of thousands of clones, about 90% found once. Naivety among CD8 cells was defined by CD45RO negativity and positive CCR7 selection, thereby excluding terminally differentiated effector memory CD45RA+ cells. The germline V gene has CDR1 LGHNA and CDR2 YSLEER. V was clipped by 7 bases and J by 4 bases; unmatched bases: 12. This CDR3 is 17 amino acids long.

This clonotype was sampled from a young man in good health. The source material was naive CD8+ T cells sorted from blood. This chain joins TRBV4-3 and TRBJ2-1, with 11 nucleotides matching TRBD2. Here the CDR3 reads CASTPDSGTSGYNEQFF. CDR3 sequence (DNA): TGCGCCAGCACCCCAGATTCGGGGACTAGCGGATACAATGAGCAGTTCTTC.